The next 15 T cell receptor beta chains were all read from a single sample in a study of CXCR3-negative and CXCR3-positive naive CD8 T cells. cDNA libraries for TRB were generated by 5' RACE incorporating UMI labels. TCRdb re-called the 5' RACE reads; every CDR3 protein appears as one record, without DNA. This sample carries some 130,000 distinct CDR3 sequences, with 0.45% to 0.6% going to the ten biggest clones. The sample taken for sequencing was naive CXCR3- CD8+ T cells from blood. Subset described: CD45RO-CCR7+CD27+CD95- naive CD8+ T cells lacking CXCR3 (TNR3-). The receptors were sampled from a human donor in good health. Some clones in this sample may be carry-over from other donors' samples.

J is TRBJ2-3 and V is TRBV29-1; the D call from TCRdb, TRBD1, cannot be confirmed without DNA. CDR1 and CDR2 from the germline V gene are SQVTM and ANQGSEA. The CDR3 is 16 residues long. This chain's CDR3 is CSVESPFGFSTDTQYF.

V is TRBV20-1 and J is TRBJ2-1. The CDR3 is 18 amino acids. Germline V gene lookup returns CDR1 DFQATT and CDR2 SNEGSKA (reference sequence). CDR3 protein: CSARTPSGVGSSYNEQFF.

The chain joins TRBV7-9 to TRBJ1-4. The CDR3 covers 15 residues. The V gene's germline CDR1 is SEHNR and CDR2 FQNEAQ (reference sequence). CDR3 residues: CASSPEWGNNEKLFF.

This chain links TRBV27 with TRBJ2-7; lacking DNA, the TRBD2 call made by TCRdb goes unchecked. Germline CDR1 reads MNHEY; CDR2 reads SMNVEV (reference sequence). The CDR3 spans 13 residues. The CDR3 loop is CASSALGVDEQYF.

The chain is built from TRBV7-9 and TRBJ2-6. Germline V gives CDR1 SEHNR, CDR2 FQNEAQ (reference sequence). The CDR3 loop spans 17 amino acids. The CDR3 reads CASSLGGLSAGANVLTF.

V is TRBV23-1 and J is TRBJ2-2; as DNA is missing, the TRBD1 call by TCRdb cannot be tested. TRBV23-1 carries the ORF label, with uncertain function. The CDR3 length is 18 residues. CDR3 protein: CASSQPHSGGSNTGELFF.

CDR3: CASSYLADTDTQYF. The chain is built from TRBV28 and TRBJ2-3; TCRdb names TRBD2, which stays unverified in the absence of DNA. The CDR3 covers 14 residues. The germline V gene encodes CDR1 MDHEN and CDR2 SYDVKM.

J is TRBJ2-1 and V is TRBV29-1; TCRdb calls TRBD2, which cannot be checked without DNA. CDR3 length: 17 residues. The V gene's germline CDR1 is SQVTM and CDR2 ANQGSEA. CDR3 sequence reads: CSVFPSGRTDSSDEQFF.

This chain uses TRBV7-7 with TRBJ2-1; TCRdb reports TRBD1, a call that lacks DNA to check it against. The CDR3 contains 17 residues. The germline CDR1 and CDR2 sequences are SSHAT and FNYEAQ (reference sequence). This CDR3 is CASSSRDRDKDGNEQFF.

The V gene is TRBV5-1, the J gene TRBJ2-1. The germline V gene encodes CDR1 SGHRS and CDR2 YFSETQ. This CDR3 contains 15 residues. CDR3 loop: CANSLGSRPYNEQFF.

This chain connects TRBV29-1 to TRBJ2-1; with no DNA, the TCRdb D assignment of TRBD2 cannot be verified. There are 14 residues in the CDR3. The germline gives CDR1 SQVTM, CDR2 ANQGSEA. The CDR3 region is CSVEVTGRGNEQFF.

The V and J genes are TRBV7-2 and TRBJ2-5; TCRdb lists TRBD1, though no DNA is available to test this call. Germline V gene data show CDR1 as SGHTA and CDR2 as FQGNSA. This CDR3 region has 16 residues. The CDR3 reads CASSLALGGRGETQYF.

The chain uses TRBV7-8 and TRBJ2-5; TCRdb gives TRBD1 as the D gene, but with no DNA this cannot be confirmed. Germline V gives CDR1 SGHVS, CDR2 FQNEAQ. The length of the CDR3 is 14 residues. The CDR3 loop is CASSQDRVEETQYF. The full variable domain, rest sourced from reference TRBV7-8 and TRBJ2-5, is GAGVSQSPRYKVAKRGQDVALRCDPISGHVSLFWYQQALGQGPEFLTYFQNEAQLDKSGLPSDRFFAERPEGSVSTLKIQRTQQEDSAVYLCASSQDRVEETQYFGPGTRLLVL.

The J gene is TRBJ2-7, the V gene TRBV7-9; with no DNA, the TCRdb D assignment of TRBD1 cannot be verified. The CDR3 is 15 amino acids. The V gene's germline CDR1 is SEHNR and CDR2 FQNEAQ (reference sequence). CDR3 region: CASSSPMGASYEQYF. The full variable domain, completed using reference TRBV7-9 and TRBJ2-7, is DTGVSQNPRHKITKRGQNVTFRCDPISEHNRLYWYRQTLGQGPEFLTYFQNEAQLEKSRLLSDRFSAERPKGSFSTLEIQRTEQGDSAMYLCASSSPMGASYEQYFGPGTRLTVT.

The V call is TRBV29-1, the J call TRBJ2-2; checking the TCRdb D call of TRBD2 is not possible without DNA. CDR3 length: 12 residues. Per the germline V gene, CDR1 is SQVTM and CDR2 is ANQGSEA. CDR3 sequence: CSGMGDTGELFF.